These T cell receptor beta chains were read from a single sample in a study of CD8 T cells in ankylosing spondylitis. Using its own MiXCR run on the 5' RACE reads, TCRdb lists one record per CDR3 protein. Counted here are almost 250,000 distinct CDR3 sequences, over 30% occurring once; the ten biggest clones make up approximately 4.6%. The sequencing input was blood, either unsorted or a sorted T cell fraction (not recorded which). These receptors were collected from a male donor with ankylosing spondylitis or in good health (not recorded which). CDR3s include the opening cysteine and the closing phenylalanine or tryptophan. The D gene is left open where the match is weak. Size is stated for part of the rows, as once, few or many counts, or as a class when the clone is expanded.

v_call	j_call	clone_size	d_call	cdr3_aa	cdr3_nt
TRBV5-5	TRBJ2-1	.	TRBD2	CASSLARGGLDEQFF	TGTGCCAGCAGCTTGGCACGGGGGGGCCTCGATGAGCAGTTCTTC
TRBV6-6	TRBJ1-2	few	.	CASSYARAGYTF	TGTGCCAGCAGTTACGCCAGGGCTGGCTACACCTTC
TRBV12-3/TRBV12-4	TRBJ2-5	few	.	CASSLASFDFGETQYF	TGTGCCAGCAGTTTAGCCTCCTTCGATTTCGGAGAGACCCAGTACTTC
TRBV12-3/TRBV12-4	TRBJ1-2	.	.	CASSPDRYIGGYTF	TGTGCCAGCAGTCCGGACAGATATATAGGCGGCTACACCTTC
TRBV5-6	TRBJ2-7	.	TRBD2	CASSLRLSGGAYEQYF	TGTGCCAGCAGCTTGCGGCTTTCGGGAGGGGCCTACGAGCAGTACTTC
TRBV5-5	TRBJ2-5	.	.	CASSFSWGLQETQYF	TGTGCCAGCAGCTTTTCCTGGGGCCTCCAAGAGACCCAGTACTTC
TRBV20-1	TRBJ2-2	.	TRBD1	CSARDLEGATTGELFF	TGCAGTGCTAGAGATCTTGAGGGGGCGACCACCGGGGAGCTGTTTTTT
TRBV5-6	TRBJ1-3	few	.	CASSPYSGNTIYF	TGTGCCAGCAGCCCTTACTCTGGAAACACCATATATTTT
TRBV5-1	TRBJ2-5	.	.	CASSSMTAQETQYF	TGCGCCAGCAGCTCGATGACAGCACAAGAGACCCAGTACTTC
TRBV20-1	TRBJ2-1	.	.	CSARSSKGGRKYNEQFF	TGCAGTGCTAGAAGTTCTAAGGGGGGCCGAAAGTATAATGAGCAGTTCTTC
TRBV12-3/TRBV12-4	TRBJ2-1	.	.	CASSIGQFYEQFF	TGTGCCAGCAGCATCGGACAGTTTTATGAGCAGTTCTTC
TRBV11-2	TRBJ2-7	.	TRBD1	CASSLIPRDSRNNEQYF	TGTGCCAGCAGCTTAATCCCACGGGACAGCAGAAACAACGAGCAGTACTTC
TRBV5-1	TRBJ1-2	once	.	CASSLGDGLGGYTF	TGCGCCAGCAGCTTGGGGGACGGGCTAGGTGGCTACACCTTC
TRBV28	TRBJ2-5	.	.	CASSLTVGGIETQYF	TGTGCCAGCAGTTTAACGGTAGGGGGTATAGAGACCCAGTACTTC
TRBV7-3	TRBJ2-1	.	.	CASSPPGATPYNEQFF	TGTGCCAGCAGCCCCCCGGGAGCGACCCCCTACAATGAGCAGTTCTTC
TRBV12-3/TRBV12-4	TRBJ2-7	few	TRBD2	CASRGLAGPEQYF	TGTGCCAGCAGGGGACTAGCGGGGCCCGAGCAGTACTTC
TRBV29-1	TRBJ2-1	.	TRBD1	CSAGDSYNEQFF	TGCAGCGCTGGGGACAGTTACAATGAGCAGTTCTTC
TRBV20-1	TRBJ1-5	once	.	CSARETGEHSNQPQHF	TGCAGTGCCCGAGAGACGGGGGAACATAGCAATCAGCCCCAGCATTTT
TRBV2	TRBJ2-7	.	TRBD1	CASSSDDRVGQYF	TGTGCCAGCAGTTCTGACGACAGGGTCGGGCAGTACTTC
TRBV6-5	TRBJ2-6	few	.	CASSYSGTGRGSGANVLTF	TGTGCCAGCAGTTACTCAGGGACGGGACGGGGTTCTGGGGCCAACGTCCTGACTTTC
TRBV20-1	TRBJ1-6	.	TRBD1	CSAWTGNSPLHF	TGCAGTGCTTGGACAGGCAACTCACCCCTCCACTTT
TRBV9	TRBJ1-1	.	.	CASSGGGRRTEAFF	TGTGCCAGCAGCGGTGGAGGACGGCGGACTGAAGCTTTCTTT
TRBV12-3/TRBV12-4	TRBJ1-2	.	.	CASSPRVLWGYTF	TGTGCCAGCAGTCCCCGGGTCCTCTGGGGCTACACCTTC
TRBV20-1	TRBJ2-5	many	TRBD2	CSARGLARETQYF	TGCAGTGCTCGGGGACTAGCCCGAGAGACCCAGTACTTC
TRBV6-1	TRBJ2-1	many	.	CASTRASGENEQFF	TGTGCCAGCACTCGGGCCTCGGGTGAGAATGAGCAGTTCTTC
TRBV5-6	TRBJ2-7	.	.	CASSTDGASITYEQYF	TGTGCCAGCAGCACGGATGGAGCCAGTATAACCTACGAGCAGTACTTC
TRBV20-1	TRBJ2-3	many	.	CSASDRGDTQYF	TGCAGTGCTAGCGATAGAGGAGATACGCAGTATTTT
TRBV20-1	TRBJ2-1	.	.	CSARVGSAYNEQFF	TGCAGTGCTAGAGTCGGGAGTGCCTACAATGAGCAGTTCTTC
TRBV9	TRBJ2-1	.	.	CASSPGLETYNEQFF	TGTGCCAGCAGCCCCGGACTGGAGACTTACAATGAGCAGTTCTTC
TRBV5-1	TRBJ1-5	once	.	CASSLLPDQPQHF	TGCGCCAGCAGCTTGTTACCCGATCAGCCCCAGCATTTT
TRBV10-3	TRBJ1-2	.	.	CATDPGLQSAGYTF	TGTGCCACCGATCCGGGACTGCAGTCGGCTGGCTACACCTTC
TRBV20-1	TRBJ1-6	few	TRBD1	CSVSWGQENSPLHF	TGCAGTGTTAGCTGGGGACAGGAGAATTCACCCCTCCACTTT
TRBV25-1	TRBJ2-1	.	.	CATPRGRWTSSYNEQFF	TGTGCCACGCCCCGGGGACGGTGGACAAGCTCCTACAATGAGCAGTTCTTC
TRBV12-3/TRBV12-4	TRBJ2-3	.	.	CASSSPAGTDTQYF	TGTGCCAGCAGTTCCCCGGCTGGGACAGATACGCAGTATTTT
TRBV27	TRBJ2-3	few	TRBD1	CASSLSPTAGQGADTQYF	TGTGCCAGCAGTTTATCGCCCACCGCCGGACAGGGGGCAGATACGCAGTATTTT
TRBV20-1	TRBJ2-2	.	TRBD1	CSAGTVGTGELFF	TGCAGTGCCGGGACAGTCGGGACCGGGGAGCTGTTTTTT
TRBV4-2	TRBJ1-2	few	.	CASSQDIGQSNYGYTF	TGTGCCAGCAGCCAAGATATCGGCCAGTCTAACTATGGCTACACCTTC
TRBV6-1	TRBJ1-2	.	TRBD1	CASRSRPTGEIGYTF	TGTGCCAGCAGATCCAGACCGACAGGGGAGATTGGCTACACCTTC
TRBV6-5	TRBJ1-1	.	.	CASSSLAGLGNMNTEAFF	TGTGCCAGCAGTTCTCTGGCAGGACTGGGGAACATGAACACTGAAGCTTTCTTT
TRBV20-1	TRBJ2-1	once	TRBD2	CSARDPAGESYNEQFF	TGCAGTGCTAGAGATCCGGCGGGGGAGTCCTACAATGAGCAGTTCTTC
TRBV4-2	TRBJ2-3	once	.	CASSQDPWEASATDTQYF	TGTGCCAGCAGCCAAGACCCCTGGGAAGCGTCAGCAACAGATACGCAGTATTTT
TRBV12-3/TRBV12-4	TRBJ1-2	few	.	CASRTRGGYTF	TGTGCCAGCAGGACCCGCGGGGGCTACACCTTC
TRBV5-4	TRBJ2-3	.	.	CASRDGREGQYF	TGTGCCAGCAGGGATGGTCGGGAAGGGCAGTATTTT
TRBV18	TRBJ2-1	few	TRBD1	CASLPQGANEQFF	TGTGCCAGCTTACCCCAGGGGGCGAATGAGCAGTTCTTC
TRBV29-1	TRBJ1-1	few	TRBD1	CSVVRDRETEAFF	TGCAGCGTGGTCAGGGACAGGGAGACTGAAGCTTTCTTT
TRBV30	TRBJ2-7	few	TRBD1	CAWRGTGGQYF	TGTGCCTGGAGGGGTACAGGGGGACAGTACTTC
TRBV20-1	TRBJ2-5	few	TRBD2	CSALAGETQYF	TGCAGTGCCTTAGCGGGCGAGACCCAGTACTTC
TRBV20-1	TRBJ2-7	.	.	CSARGGTANYEQYF	TGCAGTGCCCGAGGGGGGACAGCCAACTACGAGCAGTACTTC
TRBV6-5	TRBJ2-1	many	.	CASSYSPGSYNEQFF	TGTGCCAGCAGTTACTCACCGGGCAGTTACAATGAGCAGTTCTTC
TRBV20-1	TRBJ1-5	few	.	CSASGVRAEQPQHF	TGCAGTGCTAGTGGTGTGAGGGCTGAGCAGCCCCAGCATTTT
TRBV20-1	TRBJ2-5	many	TRBD1	CSAPTGPVTQYF	TGCAGTGCCCCGACAGGGCCCGTGACCCAGTACTTC
TRBV7-8	TRBJ2-4	.	.	CASSLNLPIELSIQYF	TGTGCCAGCAGCTTAAACTTGCCCATTGAACTGAGCATTCAGTACTTC
TRBV4-1	TRBJ2-2	.	TRBD1	CASSPGTENTGELFF	TGCGCCAGCAGTCCCGGGACAGAGAACACCGGGGAGCTGTTTTTT
TRBV20-1	TRBJ2-2	.	.	CSARDSGTARELFF	TGCAGTGCTAGGGACTCCGGGACGGCCAGGGAGCTGTTTTTT
TRBV20-1	TRBJ2-2	.	.	CSVRRPGGRNTGELFF	TGCAGTGTTCGGCGTCCAGGGGGGCGGAACACCGGGGAGCTGTTTTTT
TRBV3-1	TRBJ2-5	.	.	CASSPYQVETQYF	TGTGCCAGCAGCCCCTACCAAGTAGAGACCCAGTACTTC
TRBV20-1	TRBJ2-1	few	.	CSARAAETEQFF	TGCAGTGCTAGAGCCGCTGAAACTGAGCAGTTCTTC
TRBV10-3	TRBJ2-2	few	.	CAISDGRAGELFF	TGTGCCATCAGTGATGGCAGGGCCGGGGAGCTGTTTTTT
TRBV6-1	TRBJ2-7	few	TRBD1	CASSLSTGLTYEQYF	TGTGCCAGCAGTCTTTCGACAGGGTTGACCTACGAGCAGTACTTC